This TCR beta chain came from a study of regulatory T cells in long-lasting Graves disease. Relying on iRepertoire HTBI primers and Arm-PCR of CDR3 regions, the team built TCR beta libraries. TCRdb reprocessed the multiplex PCR reads via MiXCR and lists one record per CDR3 protein. This sample has roughly 530,000 distinct CDR3 sequences, with about 16% found just once. CDR3 size: 16 residues. Germline V gene lookup returns CDR1 MNHEY and CDR2 SMNVEV (reference sequence). The germline V and J ends were trimmed by 0 bases and 0 bases, with 10 bases remaining between them. The sample's time point: newly diagnosed GD, antithyroid drugs for less than 3 months. Scientists built the TCR library using RNA that was extracted from PBMCs. This clonotype was counted many times. Separately, the same data were catalogued under a study of T cells in Graves' hyperthyroidism and ophthalmopathy.

The chain uses TRBV27 and TRBJ2-3, with D perhaps given as TRBD1 or TRBD2 (5 bases each). This TCR derives from a middle-aged woman with Graves disease. The sample here was peripheral blood mononuclear cells (PBMCs), taken at new diagnosis, from a patient treated with antithyroid drugs. For the CDR3, the DNA is TGTGCCAGCAGTTTATCGGGGACCGTCAGCACAGATACGCAGTATTTT. This codes for CASSLSGTVSTDTQYF.